This entry is about one T cell receptor (beta chain). Antigen specificity is unknown. This record comes from a study of cytomegalovirus exposure and HLA in healthy donors. Findings of the study overall: Among immune exposure information, only CMV serostatus was available. What a later analysis showed was that several of the most significant clusters appeared linked to common viral pathogens. In an earlier analysis, most TCR beta V segments were productive about 87% or about 30% of the time.

Vbeta (60) and Jbeta (13) primers were used in the PCR. Repertoires were generated with immunoSEQ multiplex PCR, while TCRdb's copy carries only in-frame clones and drops some. The data show 150,000 to 180,000 clones, approximately 69% seen once. The specimen was PBMCs. This sequence was found in a man aged 30-40 years in good health and CMV-seronegative.

CDR3 bases: TGCGCCAGCAGCACGGGGGGCCGCACAGATACGCAGTATTTT. It translates to CASSTGGRTDTQYF. The V call is TRBV5-1, the J call TRBJ2-3, with D maybe TRBD2 (7 bases). The germline V gene encodes CDR1 SGHRS and CDR2 YFSETQ. Trimming stripped 4 bases from V and 1 base from J, with 10 bases between. There are 14 residues in the CDR3.